A selection of T cell receptor beta chains follows, all from one sample in a study of Tregs in tolerant kidney transplant recipients. Assay used: immunoSEQ multiplex PCR; TCRdb lists only in-frame clones, some missing. The data contain hundreds of thousands of clones, roughly 80% of them singletons. Source material: CD4+ T cells from blood. These receptors were collected from a human donor in good health. Each CDR3 is given with its conserved first and last residue. Each record gives: CDR3 length, J gene, V gene, D gene, clone size, CDR3 protein, CDR3 DNA. The D gene is left open where the match is weak. Size is omitted from some rows. Given values are once, few, many or a class for expanded clones.

cdr3_length: 13
j_call: TRBJ1-5
v_call: TRBV7-8
d_call: .
clone_size: once
cdr3_aa: CASSSERNQPQHF
cdr3_nt: TGTGCCAGCAGCTCCGAGCGAAATCAGCCCCAGCATTTT

cdr3_length: 13
j_call: TRBJ2-4
v_call: TRBV30
d_call: .
clone_size: .
cdr3_aa: CAWSVGSRTIQYF
cdr3_nt: TGCGCCTGGAGTGTAGGATCTCGGACCATTCAGTACTTC

cdr3_length: 15
j_call: TRBJ1-1
v_call: TRBV18
d_call: .
clone_size: .
cdr3_aa: CASSRQGGPNTEAFF
cdr3_nt: TGTGCCAGCTCACGCCAGGGAGGGCCGAACACTGAAGCTTTCTTT

cdr3_length: 15
j_call: TRBJ1-3
v_call: TRBV2
d_call: TRBD1
clone_size: .
cdr3_aa: CASKGTVISGNTIYF
cdr3_nt: TGTGCCAGCAAAGGGACAGTAATCTCTGGAAACACCATATATTTT

cdr3_length: 14
j_call: TRBJ1-1
v_call: TRBV9
d_call: .
clone_size: .
cdr3_aa: CASSVGQANSEAFF
cdr3_nt: TGTGCCAGCAGCGTAGGACAGGCGAACTCTGAAGCTTTCTTT

cdr3_length: 15
j_call: TRBJ2-1
v_call: TRBV11-2
d_call: TRBD2
clone_size: .
cdr3_aa: CASRGTSGRAGEQFF
cdr3_nt: TGTGCCAGCAGGGGGACTAGCGGGAGGGCCGGTGAGCAGTTCTTC

cdr3_length: 15
j_call: TRBJ1-2
v_call: TRBV6-5
d_call: TRBD1
clone_size: .
cdr3_aa: CASSYRTGAFYGYTF
cdr3_nt: TGTGCCAGCAGTTACCGGACAGGGGCTTTTTATGGCTACACCTTC

cdr3_length: 16
j_call: TRBJ2-7
v_call: TRBV6-6
d_call: .
clone_size: .
cdr3_aa: CASSYSRGRVSLEQYF
cdr3_nt: TGTGCCAGCAGTTACTCGAGAGGGCGAGTATCCTTGGAGCAGTACTTC

cdr3_length: 13
j_call: TRBJ2-5
v_call: TRBV7-3
d_call: TRBD1
clone_size: once
cdr3_aa: CASSRDSLETQYF
cdr3_nt: TGTGCCAGCAGCCGGGACAGCCTAGAGACCCAGTACTTC

cdr3_length: 14
j_call: TRBJ2-3
v_call: TRBV5-1
d_call: .
clone_size: .
cdr3_aa: CASSESSTTDTQYF
cdr3_nt: TGCGCCAGCAGCGAATCGAGTACTACAGATACGCAGTATTTT

cdr3_length: 13
j_call: TRBJ1-5
v_call: TRBV2
d_call: .
clone_size: .
cdr3_aa: CASSRDSNQPQHF
cdr3_nt: TGTGCCAGCAGTCGGGACAGCAATCAGCCCCAGCATTTT

cdr3_length: 16
j_call: TRBJ1-1
v_call: TRBV6-5
d_call: TRBD1
clone_size: .
cdr3_aa: CASSSLSLQGDTEAFF
cdr3_nt: TGTGCCAGCAGTTCACTTTCTCTGCAGGGGGACACTGAAGCTTTCTTT

cdr3_length: 19
j_call: TRBJ2-2
v_call: TRBV27
d_call: .
clone_size: .
cdr3_aa: CASALAPGRGGPNTGELFF
cdr3_nt: TGTGCCAGCGCTTTGGCTCCTGGAAGGGGAGGTCCGAACACCGGGGAGCTGTTTTTT

cdr3_length: 13
j_call: TRBJ2-3
v_call: TRBV18
d_call: .
clone_size: once
cdr3_aa: CASSPPSADTQYF
cdr3_nt: TGTGCCAGCTCACCACCGTCGGCGGATACGCAGTATTTT

cdr3_length: 14
j_call: TRBJ1-4
v_call: TRBV6-5
d_call: TRBD1
clone_size: .
cdr3_aa: CASSPGGGNEKLFF
cdr3_nt: TGTGCCAGCAGCCCAGGGGGCGGGAATGAAAAACTGTTTTTT

cdr3_length: 12
j_call: TRBJ2-7
v_call: TRBV7-9
d_call: .
clone_size: .
cdr3_aa: CASSSGTREQYF
cdr3_nt: TGTGCCAGCAGCTCAGGGACGAGGGAGCAGTACTTC

cdr3_length: 14
j_call: TRBJ1-5
v_call: TRBV2
d_call: TRBD1
clone_size: .
cdr3_aa: CASSSQGATQPQHF
cdr3_nt: TGTGCCAGCAGTTCACAGGGGGCTACTCAGCCCCAGCATTTT

cdr3_length: 16
j_call: TRBJ2-5
v_call: TRBV5-1
d_call: .
clone_size: .
cdr3_aa: CASSLVQGRDGETQYF
cdr3_nt: TGCGCCAGCAGCTTGGTGCAGGGGAGGGATGGAGAGACCCAGTACTTC

cdr3_length: 13
j_call: TRBJ2-7
v_call: TRBV6-5
d_call: TRBD1
clone_size: .
cdr3_aa: CASRRTGKGMQYF
cdr3_nt: TGTGCCAGCAGAAGGACAGGTAAAGGGATGCAGTACTTC

cdr3_length: 15
j_call: TRBJ1-3
v_call: TRBV15
d_call: .
clone_size: .
cdr3_aa: CATSGDASSGNTIYF
cdr3_nt: TGTGCCACCAGCGGGGACGCAAGCTCTGGAAACACCATATATTTT

cdr3_length: 14
j_call: TRBJ1-5
v_call: TRBV2
d_call: .
clone_size: .
cdr3_aa: CASTRSGGNQPQHF
cdr3_nt: TGTGCCAGCACCAGATCAGGTGGCAATCAGCCCCAGCATTTT

cdr3_length: 17
j_call: TRBJ2-1
v_call: TRBV7-2
d_call: TRBD2
clone_size: .
cdr3_aa: CASRLSLAGGAAGEQFF
cdr3_nt: TGTGCCAGCAGGCTATCTTTAGCGGGGGGGGCCGCGGGAGAGCAGTTCTTC

cdr3_length: 15
j_call: TRBJ2-1
v_call: TRBV18
d_call: .
clone_size: .
cdr3_aa: CASSPSQGTYNEQFF
cdr3_nt: TGTGCCAGCTCACCATCCCAGGGGACCTACAATGAGCAGTTCTTC

cdr3_length: 16
j_call: TRBJ1-3
v_call: TRBV7-9
d_call: .
clone_size: .
cdr3_aa: CASSLNAISSGNTIYF
cdr3_nt: TGTGCCAGCAGCTTAAACGCAATCTCCTCTGGAAACACCATATATTTT

cdr3_length: 16
j_call: TRBJ2-5
v_call: TRBV5-1
d_call: TRBD1
clone_size: .
cdr3_aa: CASSPPTGGAGETQYF
cdr3_nt: TGCGCCAGCAGCCCTCCGACAGGGGGCGCGGGGGAGACCCAGTACTTC

cdr3_length: 17
j_call: TRBJ2-7
v_call: TRBV21-1
d_call: .
clone_size: .
cdr3_aa: CASRTTGRPGTTYEQYF
cdr3_nt: TGTGCCAGCAGGACTACGGGACGCCCCGGGACAACCTACGAGCAGTACTTC

cdr3_length: 16
j_call: TRBJ1-3
v_call: TRBV14
d_call: TRBD1
clone_size: .
cdr3_aa: CASSLFARGSGNTIYF
cdr3_nt: TGTGCCAGCAGCCTCTTTGCCAGGGGGTCGGGAAACACCATATATTTT

cdr3_length: 14
j_call: TRBJ1-5
v_call: TRBV10-3
d_call: .
clone_size: .
cdr3_aa: CAISRGGQGQPQHF
cdr3_nt: TGTGCCATCAGCCGGGGGGGGCAGGGGCAGCCCCAGCATTTT

cdr3_length: 14
j_call: TRBJ1-5
v_call: TRBV2
d_call: .
clone_size: once
cdr3_aa: CASSGPGSNQPQHF
cdr3_nt: TGTGCCAGCAGTGGTCCTGGAAGCAATCAGCCCCAGCATTTT

cdr3_length: 13
j_call: TRBJ1-4
v_call: TRBV19
d_call: .
clone_size: .
cdr3_aa: CASSARENEKLFF
cdr3_nt: TGTGCCAGTAGTGCCCGGGAAAATGAAAAACTGTTTTTT

cdr3_length: 13
j_call: TRBJ1-1
v_call: TRBV11-2
d_call: .
clone_size: .
cdr3_aa: CASSVPLGAEAFF
cdr3_nt: TGTGCCAGCAGCGTACCCCTCGGAGCTGAAGCTTTCTTT

cdr3_length: 16
j_call: TRBJ2-1
v_call: TRBV30
d_call: TRBD2
clone_size: .
cdr3_aa: CAWSGTSGSSYNEQFF
cdr3_nt: TGTGCCTGGTCCGGGACTAGCGGATCCTCCTACAATGAGCAGTTCTTC

cdr3_length: 16
j_call: TRBJ1-6
v_call: TRBV7-9
d_call: TRBD1
clone_size: .
cdr3_aa: CASSSGGQGGNSPLHF
cdr3_nt: TGTGCCAGCAGCTCGGGGGGACAGGGTGGTAATTCACCCCTCCACTTT

cdr3_length: 16
j_call: TRBJ1-6
v_call: TRBV6-5
d_call: .
clone_size: .
cdr3_aa: CASSYSRSSYNSPLHF
cdr3_nt: TGTGCCAGCAGTTACTCCCGGAGCTCCTATAATTCACCCCTCCACTTT

cdr3_length: 15
j_call: TRBJ1-1
v_call: TRBV6-5
d_call: .
clone_size: .
cdr3_aa: CASSAPAQGGTEAFF
cdr3_nt: TGTGCCAGCAGTGCTCCTGCACAGGGAGGTACTGAAGCTTTCTTT

cdr3_length: 13
j_call: TRBJ2-5
v_call: TRBV5-6
d_call: .
clone_size: .
cdr3_aa: CASSPGLLETQYF
cdr3_nt: TGTGCCAGCAGCCCCGGACTATTAGAGACCCAGTACTTC

cdr3_length: 16
j_call: TRBJ2-7
v_call: TRBV6-6
d_call: TRBD1
clone_size: once
cdr3_aa: CASSYSGQGARNEQYF
cdr3_nt: TGTGCCAGCAGTTACTCAGGGCAGGGGGCTAGGAACGAGCAGTACTTC

cdr3_length: 16
j_call: TRBJ1-5
v_call: TRBV30
d_call: TRBD1
clone_size: .
cdr3_aa: CAWSVRGTGGPSAQHF
cdr3_nt: TGTGCCTGGAGTGTACGAGGGACAGGGGGACCTTCGGCCCAGCATTTT

cdr3_length: 14
j_call: TRBJ2-1
v_call: TRBV10-1
d_call: TRBD2
clone_size: .
cdr3_aa: CASSESGGADEQFF
cdr3_nt: TGCGCCAGCAGCGAGAGCGGGGGGGCCGATGAGCAGTTCTTC

cdr3_length: 14
j_call: TRBJ2-2
v_call: TRBV29-1
d_call: TRBD2
clone_size: .
cdr3_aa: CSVTRLASTGELFF
cdr3_nt: TGCAGCGTTACCCGACTAGCGAGTACCGGGGAGCTGTTTTTT

cdr3_length: 14
j_call: TRBJ2-1
v_call: TRBV23-1
d_call: .
clone_size: .
cdr3_aa: CASTLAPSYNEQFF
cdr3_nt: TGCGCCAGCACTCTAGCTCCCTCCTACAATGAGCAGTTCTTC

cdr3_length: 16
j_call: TRBJ1-5
v_call: TRBV16
d_call: TRBD1
clone_size: .
cdr3_aa: CASSQFIGTVNQPQHF
cdr3_nt: TGTGCCAGCAGCCAATTTATCGGGACAGTCAATCAGCCCCAGCATTTT

cdr3_length: 13
j_call: TRBJ2-3
v_call: TRBV19
d_call: .
clone_size: once
cdr3_aa: CASSIDTLYTQYF
cdr3_nt: TGTGCCAGTAGTATAGATACTCTTTATACGCAGTATTTT

cdr3_length: 16
j_call: TRBJ1-4
v_call: TRBV4-2
d_call: TRBD1
clone_size: once
cdr3_aa: CASSPGKTGRLEKLFF
cdr3_nt: TGTGCCAGCAGCCCAGGAAAGACAGGGAGACTTGAAAAACTGTTTTTT

cdr3_length: 13
j_call: TRBJ2-5
v_call: TRBV27
d_call: .
clone_size: .
cdr3_aa: CASSLSKEETQYF
cdr3_nt: TGTGCCAGCAGTTTATCGAAGGAAGAGACCCAGTACTTC

cdr3_length: 13
j_call: TRBJ1-2
v_call: TRBV19
d_call: TRBD1
clone_size: .
cdr3_aa: CASSPRDRGGYTF
cdr3_nt: TGTGCCAGTAGTCCGCGGGACAGGGGTGGCTACACCTTC

cdr3_length: 12
j_call: TRBJ1-6
v_call: TRBV2
d_call: TRBD1
clone_size: .
cdr3_aa: CASSAGGGALHF
cdr3_nt: TGTGCCAGCAGTGCAGGGGGAGGGGCCCTCCACTTT

cdr3_length: 13
j_call: TRBJ2-7
v_call: TRBV6-5
d_call: .
clone_size: .
cdr3_aa: CASSYGRHYEQYF
cdr3_nt: TGTGCCAGCAGTTACGGCAGACACTACGAGCAGTACTTC

cdr3_length: 15
j_call: TRBJ2-5
v_call: TRBV5-4
d_call: TRBD2
clone_size: .
cdr3_aa: CASRPSTGGMETQYF
cdr3_nt: TGTGCCAGCAGGCCTTCCACGGGGGGGATGGAGACCCAGTACTTC

cdr3_length: 17
j_call: TRBJ2-2
v_call: TRBV18
d_call: .
clone_size: .
cdr3_aa: CASSPTSGDQGDGELFF
cdr3_nt: TGTGCCAGCTCACCAACTTCAGGGGATCAAGGAGACGGGGAGCTGTTTTTT

cdr3_length: 16
j_call: TRBJ2-1
v_call: TRBV6-5
d_call: .
clone_size: .
cdr3_aa: CASSYRVARSYNEQFF
cdr3_nt: TGTGCCAGCAGTTACCGCGTCGCGCGCTCCTACAATGAGCAGTTCTTC

cdr3_length: 13
j_call: TRBJ2-5
v_call: TRBV6-5
d_call: .
clone_size: .
cdr3_aa: CASSPWEEETQYF
cdr3_nt: TGTGCCAGCAGCCCTTGGGAGGAAGAGACCCAGTACTTC

cdr3_length: 12
j_call: TRBJ1-1
v_call: TRBV10-3
d_call: .
clone_size: .
cdr3_aa: CASRDPPTEAFF
cdr3_nt: TGTGCCAGCAGGGACCCTCCGACTGAAGCTTTCTTT